The present TCR beta chain was sequenced within a study of blood T cell repertoires in COVID-19. Profiled with immunoSEQ multiplex PCR; TCRdb holds only in-frame clones, not every one. The profile covers a few hundred thousand clones, with around 89% appearing a single time and roughly 12% taken by the ten largest. This CDR3 spans 17 amino acids. Trimming removed 4 bases from V and 4 bases from J; junction bases left unmatched: 7. The germline gives CDR1 LGHDT, CDR2 YNNKEL (reference sequence). Patients of the Seattle cohort, enrolled during active infection, were followed longitudinally. The sequenced material came from peripheral blood. This sequence was found in a woman between 50 and 59 years old with COVID-19, enrolled during active disease. The chain links TRBV3-1 (or the pseudogene TRBV3-2) to TRBJ2-1; 13 bases fit TRBD2. CDR3 sequence (DNA): TGTGCCAGCAGCCGCCCGGGACTAGCGGGGCCTTACAATGAGCAGTTCTTC. Translating gives CASSRPGLAGPYNEQFF.